The 27 T cell receptor beta chains below were found in one sample sequenced in a study of T cells in Graves' hyperthyroidism and ophthalmopathy. RNA transcripts were the template for amplifying TCR beta CDR3 regions. First-round RT-PCR with HTBI primers amplified the TCR CDR3 region. TCRdb re-analysed the multiplex PCR reads in MiXCR, keeping a single row per CDR3 protein. This table holds roughly 500,000 distinct CDR3 sequences, approximately 49% found once. Material: peripheral blood or thyroid tissue (not recorded which). These receptors originate from an adult woman with Graves' disease, either hyperthyroidism or ophthalmopathy (not recorded which).

The rearrangement links TRBV10-2 to TRBJ1-6; D unresolved. The CDR3 runs 15 residues. Trimming shortened V by 3 bases and J by 7 bases, and 13 bases separated the two germline ends. The V gene's germline CDR1 is WSHSY and CDR2 SAAADI. The CDR3 loop reads CASSEARARNSPLHF. The CDR3 region has the DNA TGCGCCAGCAGTGAAGCCCGAGCGAGGAATTCACCCCTCCACTTT.

This clonotype was counted many times. This chain joins TRBV20-1 and TRBJ1-1; D gene uncertain. V dropped 1 base and J dropped 1 base, with 7 bases sitting between them. Germline V gene sequence: CDR1 DFQATT, CDR2 SNEGSKA (reference sequence). The CDR3 loop spans 13 amino acids. Here the CDR3 reads CSARVGRNTEAFF. Here the CDR3 DNA reads TGCAGTGCTAGAGTGGGCAGGAACACTGAAGCTTTCTTT.

This clonotype has ten or more counts. The V call is TRBV20-1, the J call TRBJ1-6; D is unclear. The CDR3 spans 13 residues. The V and J ends lost 5 bases and 0 bases respectively, with 5 bases between them. Germline CDR1 reads DFQATT; CDR2 reads SNEGSKA (reference sequence). The CDR3 coding sequence is TGCAGTGCTTTGAGCTCCTATAATTCACCCCTCCACTTT. It translates to CSALSSYNSPLHF.

The J gene is TRBJ1-2, the V gene TRBV10-2, with no clear D. The CDR3 is 13 residues long. V was cut by 2 bases and J by 3 bases, with 7 bases left in between. Germline values: CDR1 WSHSY, CDR2 SAAADI. The CDR3 loop is CASSEPEDYGYTF. Written as DNA, the CDR3 is TGCGCCAGCAGTGAGCCGGAAGACTATGGCTACACCTTC.

The V call is TRBV7-7, the J call TRBJ2-5; D is possibly TRBD1 (6 bases). CDR3 length equals 15 residues. Germline CDR1 SSHAT, CDR2 FNYEAQ (reference sequence). V was cut by 4 bases and J by 5 bases, with 17 bases left in between. The CDR3 region has the DNA TGTGCCAGCAGCTCCTCGAGGGGGTTGGCCGAGACCCAGTACTTC. Amino acid sequence: CASSSSRGLAETQYF.

The rearrangement joins TRBV20-1 to TRBJ2-7, with 9 bases that match TRBD1. The trim removed 6 bases at V and 1 base at J, leaving 10 bases unmatched. This CDR3 comprises 15 residues. Germline V lookup: CDR1 DFQATT, CDR2 SNEGSKA (reference sequence). The CDR3 is CSAHPRDRVSYEQYF. The CDR3 DNA reads as TGCAGTGCCCACCCACGGGACAGGGTATCCTACGAGCAGTACTTC.

The rearrangement links TRBV20-1 to TRBJ2-2; D is perhaps TRBD1 or TRBD2 (7 bases each). CDR3 length: 17 amino acids. Trimming removed 2 bases from V and 4 bases from J, with 20 bases in between. Germline CDR1 DFQATT, CDR2 SNEGSKA (reference sequence). The CDR3 reads CSARYRGRGPSTGELFF. Here the CDR3 DNA reads TGCAGTGCTAGATACCGGGGGAGGGGGCCATCCACCGGGGAGCTGTTTTTT.

In its sample, this clonotype was seen once. The chain joins TRBV9 to TRBJ1-6; D call uncertain. The CDR3 loop spans 12 amino acids. Germline V CDR1 and CDR2: SGDLS, YYNGEE. Trimming stripped 3 bases from V and 10 bases from J, with 8 bases between. This CDR3 reads CASSAGESPLHF. CDR3 bases: TGTGCCAGCAGCGCTGGAGAGTCACCCCTCCACTTT.

This clonotype was seen once. V gene TRBV20-1 combines with J gene TRBJ2-7; D not certain. There are 13 residues in the CDR3. The germline V and J ends were trimmed by 2 bases and 5 bases, with 13 bases remaining between them. The V gene's germline CDR1 is DFQATT and CDR2 SNEGSKA (reference sequence). The CDR3 DNA is TGCAGTGCTAGACGAGGTGGAGCCCACGAGCAGTACTTC. Amino acids: CSARRGGAHEQYF.

This clonotype came up once. The chain is built from TRBV7-9 and TRBJ2-7; 11 positions match TRBD2. J was trimmed by 0 bases and V by 6 bases; bases with no gene match: 10. The germline V gene encodes CDR1 SEHNR and CDR2 FQNEAQ (reference sequence). CDR3 length equals 17 residues. The chain's CDR3 is CASSAPTGTSGSYEQYF. The CDR3 region has the DNA TGTGCCAGCAGTGCCCCTACCGGGACTAGCGGCTCCTACGAGCAGTACTTC.

The genes are TRBV12-3 or TRBV12-4 and TRBJ2-5; no definite D call. This CDR3 spans 14 amino acids. V gave up 3 bases and J gave up 1 base, with 9 bases separating them. CDR3 in DNA: TGTGCCAGCAGTTTCTCGTTAGCCCAAGAGACCCAGTACTTC. It encodes CASSFSLAQETQYF.

This chain uses TRBV5-1 with TRBJ1-1; 7 positions match TRBD1. CDR3 length: 15 residues. CDR1 is SGHRS and CDR2 is YFSETQ in the germline V gene. J gave up 3 bases and V 3 bases, and 8 bases lay outside the gene matches. The DNA of the CDR3 is TGCGCCAGCAGCTACCTGACAGGGCGGGACACTGAAGCTTTCTTT. Its translation is CASSYLTGRDTEAFF.

Worth noting for this clonotype: The final CDR3 position lacks the conserved phenylalanine or tryptophan, pointing to a likely read error. The limits of the CDR3 on the DNA are not certain, so only TCRdb's listed CDR3 is given. The rearrangement links TRBV19 to TRBJ1-4; the DNA was not used to check the table's D call, TRBD1. The germline CDR1 and CDR2 sequences are LNHDA and SQIVND (reference sequence). A total of 11 residues make up the CDR3, ends included. The CDR3 sequence is CASSLTSLGGV.

This chain joins TRBV19 and TRBJ1-2; TRBD1 agrees at 7 bases. With 3 bases clipped from V and 5 bases from J, the junction kept 6 bases outside the gene matches. CDR3 length equals 14 residues. Germline V lookup: CDR1 LNHDA, CDR2 SQIVND (reference sequence). The DNA for the CDR3 is TGTGCCAGTAGTATGGCGACAGGGCCGTATGGCTACACCTTC. Translating it yields CASSMATGPYGYTF.

This chain joins TRBV2 and TRBJ2-5, with D perhaps being TRBD1 or TRBD2 (6 bases each). Per germline, CDR1 SNHLY and CDR2 FYNNEI. The CDR3 length is 15 residues. The V end lost 6 bases, the J end lost 2 bases, and 16 bases lay between the germline ends. The CDR3 protein is CASSPWGAEQETQYF. In nucleotides, the CDR3 is TGTGCCAGCAGCCCGTGGGGGGCAGAGCAAGAGACCCAGTACTTC.

This clonotype was detected only a few times. The chain is built from TRBV28 and TRBJ2-5, with 8 positions matching TRBD1. The CDR3 spans 15 residues. The junction had 12 bases not matched to a gene; V was cut back by 8 bases and J by 4 bases. Germline values: CDR1 MDHEN, CDR2 SYDVKM. CDR3 sequence: CASPPDRDKAETQYF. The DNA of the CDR3 is TGTGCCAGCCCCCCGGACAGGGATAAAGCAGAGACCCAGTACTTC.

This chain links TRBV2 with TRBJ2-5, with 10 positions matching TRBD1. This CDR3 is built from 17 residues. Unmatched junction bases numbered 13, after V lost 4 bases and J lost 5 bases. The V gene's germline CDR1 is SNHLY and CDR2 FYNNEI. The CDR3 DNA is TGTGCCAGCAGTGCGGAGACCGGGACAGGGGAGGCGGAGACCCAGTACTTC. This encodes CASSAETGTGEAETQYF.

Ten or more counts support this clonotype. This chain connects TRBV2 to TRBJ1-1; D uncertain. This CDR3 is built from 14 residues. Trimming pared 6 bases from V and 1 base from J, leaving 12 bases between. Looked up from germline, CDR1 is SNHLY and CDR2 is FYNNEI. The CDR3 nucleotides read TGTGCCAGCAGCGGCCCCCAGAGGAACACTGAAGCTTTCTTT. This gives the protein CASSGPQRNTEAFF.

J is TRBJ1-5 and V is TRBV25-1; D is unclear. The ends were cut back, 4 bases at V and 4 bases at J, with 14 bases in the middle. CDR1 is MGHDK and CDR2 is SYGVNS in the germline V gene. The CDR3 contains 15 residues. The CDR3 loop reads CASSATSTGNQPQHF. The CDR3 DNA sequence: TGTGCCAGCAGTGCTACTTCGACGGGGAATCAGCCCCAGCATTTT.

The chain is built from TRBV2 and TRBJ1-3, with 9 bases fitting TRBD1. Trimming removed 6 bases from V and 4 bases from J; junction bases left unmatched: 4. The CDR3 loop spans 14 amino acids. Germline-derived CDR1 and CDR2 are SNHLY and FYNNEI. The CDR3 DNA is TGTGCCAGCAGGGTGACAGGGGGAGGAAACACCATATATTTT. This encodes CASRVTGGGNTIYF.

The chain has TRBV19 and TRBJ1-5; D possibly corresponds to TRBD1 (5 bases). Germline assignment: CDR1 LNHDA and CDR2 SQIVND (reference sequence). The CDR3 sequence is 15 residues long. V lost 8 bases and J lost 4, with 18 bases in between. For the CDR3, the DNA is TGTGCCAGTCGTCCATGGGGGGGACCTAATCAGCCCCAGCATTTT. It is translated as CASRPWGGPNQPQHF.

The chain is built from TRBV24-1 and TRBJ2-5; 7 bases match TRBD2. This CDR3 region has 16 residues. J was trimmed by 5 bases and V by 5 bases; bases with no gene match: 13. Germline values: CDR1 KGHDR, CDR2 SFDVKD. The CDR3 protein is CATSAASGEGRETQYF. The CDR3 DNA is TGTGCCACCAGTGCTGCCTCGGGGGAGGGCCGCGAGACCCAGTACTTC.

This chain links TRBV6-5 with TRBJ2-5; D is uncertain. This CDR3 region has 12 residues. The V gene lost 4 bases and the J gene lost 5 bases, with 8 bases spanning the gap. Germline V gene data show CDR1 as MNHEY and CDR2 as SVGAGI. CDR3 DNA sequence: TGTGCCAGCAGTTGGCGAGGCGAGACCCAGTACTTC. It translates to CASSWRGETQYF.

This clonotype has more than one count but fewer than ten. The chain links TRBV15 to TRBJ2-7, with D perhaps matching TRBD2 (5 bases). The CDR3 runs to 13 residues. Germline assignment: CDR1 LNHNV and CDR2 YYDKDF (reference sequence). With 4 bases removed from V and 6 bases from J, the gap between germline ends came to 13 bases. CDR3 loop: CATSILDAGEQYF. In DNA, the CDR3 is TGTGCCACCAGCATTCTTGACGCGGGCGAGCAGTACTTC.

This clonotype was picked up a small number of times. The gene calls are TRBV14 and TRBJ1-1; D uncertain. CDR3 length equals 13 residues. The germline gives CDR1 SGHDN, CDR2 FVKESK. V was trimmed by 1 base and J by 4 bases, leaving 7 bases between them. The CDR3 here is CASSQGLSTEAFF. CDR3 nucleotide sequence: TGTGCCAGCAGCCAAGGGTTAAGCACTGAAGCTTTCTTT.

This clonotype was observed many times. J is TRBJ1-5 and V is TRBV9; possible D gene TRBD1, 6 bases. In germline, CDR1 is SGDLS, CDR2 YYNGEE. CDR3 size: 14 residues. The V end was cut by 4 bases, the J end by 4 bases, with 12 bases between. The CDR3 region is CASSRGQTNQPQHF. DNA of the CDR3: TGTGCCAGCAGCCGAGGACAGACTAATCAGCCCCAGCATTTT.

The chain uses TRBV25-1 and TRBJ1-1; D might be TRBD1 (5 bases). Trimming stripped 4 bases from V and 2 bases from J, with 17 bases between. This CDR3 contains 16 residues. Looked up from germline, CDR1 is MGHDK and CDR2 is SYGVNS. The CDR3 protein is CASSARVGGSNTEAFF. The CDR3 DNA reads TGTGCCAGCAGTGCTAGAGTGGGGGGGAGTAACACTGAAGCTTTCTTT.